The sequence of this T cell receptor (beta chain) was determined in a study of T cells expressing NK-cell markers. In the study overall: Sorted CD3+CD56+NKG2C+, CD3+CD56+NKG2C- and CD3+CD56-NKG2C+ T cells provided the TCR beta repertoires.

The CDR3 covers 15 residues. In germline, CDR1 is MGHDK, CDR2 SYGVNS. TCRdb re-called the 5' RACE reads and catalogs CDR3 proteins one per entry, DNA excluded. In all, the sample yields 450,000 to 600,000 distinct CDR3 sequences. The sequenced sample consisted of blood T cells: a sorted CD56 or NKG2C T cell subset, CD4+ or CD8+ T cells, or bulk PBMC T cells (not recorded which). This sequence joins TRBV25-1 and TRBJ2-3; without DNA, the TCRdb call of TRBD2 cannot be checked. The receptor was isolated from a young man in good health. The CDR3 region is CASTLGRGYTDTQYF. The whole variable domain, remainder taken from reference TRBV25-1 and TRBJ2-3, is EADIYQTPRYLVIGTGKKITLECSQTMGHDKMYWYQQDPGMELHLIHYSYGVNSTEKGDLSSESTVSRIRTEHFPLTLESARPSHTSQYLCASTLGRGYTDTQYFGPGTRLTVL.